The 18 T cell receptor beta chains listed next were all sequenced from one sample in a study of shared T cell receptors in the human thymus. Here immunoSEQ multiplex PCR was the method, and the copy in TCRdb shows in-frame clones only, minus some. The sample includes some 640,000 clones, more than 70% of them seen just once. Another study also made use of these data, one on human thymus T cells.

Sequenced input: thymocytes. The source of these receptors is a boy in the first two years of life with a congenital heart defect.

This rearrangement joins TRBV28 to TRBJ2-5, with 7 bases lining up with TRBD2. CDR3 length: 17 residues. V lost 3 bases to trimming and J lost 0 bases; unmatched junction nucleotides: 10. Germline V CDR1 and CDR2: MDHEN, SYDVKM. The CDR3 spells CASSFGEGGRYQETQYF. Here the CDR3 DNA reads TGTGCCAGCAGTTTCGGGGAGGGCGGTCGGTACCAAGAGACCCAGTACTTC.

This chain connects TRBV29-1 to TRBJ2-5; TRBD2 agrees at 8 bases. This CDR3 is 15 amino acids long. The germline gives CDR1 SQVTM, CDR2 ANQGSEA. The V gene end was trimmed by 1 base and the J gene end by 4 bases; junction bases not matched to a gene: 8. The CDR3 here is CSVEARREVRETQYF. For the CDR3, the DNA is TGCAGCGTTGAAGCAAGGCGGGAGGTTAGAGAGACCCAGTACTTC.

This clone occurred once. The chain recombines TRBV19 with TRBJ1-5; a weak D match, TRBD1 (6 bases). This CDR3 is built from 15 residues. Trimming took 6 bases from V and 4 from J, leaving 16 bases between them. CDR1 LNHDA and CDR2 SQIVND come from the germline V gene (reference sequence). CDR3 nucleotide sequence: TGTGCCAGTAGAAACACAGGGAACTGGAATCAGCCCCAGCATTTT. Protein product: CASRNTGNWNQPQHF.

The chain joins TRBV30 to TRBJ1-2; TRBD1 aligns across 7 bases. Per germline, CDR1 GTSNPN and CDR2 SVGIG (reference sequence). Trimming took 4 bases from V and 8 from J; bases not matched to a gene: 10. This CDR3 spans 13 amino acids. CDR3 protein: CAWNLARGDGYTF. The CDR3 DNA reads as TGTGCCTGGAATCTGGCCAGGGGGGACGGCTACACCTTC.

J is TRBJ2-7 and V is TRBV28, with TRBD2 identical over 14 bases. CDR1 is MDHEN and CDR2 is SYDVKM in the germline V gene. CDR3 length: 18 amino acids. V was clipped by 6 bases and J by 5 bases; unmatched bases: 15. The CDR3 loop is CASSQSGLAGGSEDEQYF. Written as DNA, the CDR3 is TGTGCCAGCAGCCAAAGCGGACTAGCGGGAGGCTCGGAGGACGAGCAGTACTTC. Using reference TRBV28 and TRBJ2-7 for the parts outside the CDR3, the full variable domain is DVKVTQSSRYLVKRTGEKVFLECVQDMDHENMFWYRQDPGLGLRLIYFSYDVKMKEKGDIPEGYSVSREKKERFSLILESASTNQTSMYLCASSQSGLAGGSEDEQYFGPGTRLTVT.

Only one count was recorded for this clone. The chain links TRBV11-2 to TRBJ2-2; maybe TRBD1 (5 bases). The germline CDR1 and CDR2 sequences are SGHAT and FQNNGV. The CDR3 runs to 15 residues. V was clipped by 5 bases and J by 4 bases, with 14 bases between them. CDR3 sequence (DNA): TGTGCCAGCAGCACCCCCTTCAGGGTCACCGGGGAGCTGTTTTTT. Its translation is CASSTPFRVTGELFF.

V and J are TRBV2 and TRBJ1-4; a weak D match, TRBD1 (5 bases). Trimming took 6 bases from V and 6 from J, leaving 14 bases between them. The CDR3 contains 14 residues. Germline lookup yields CDR1 SNHLY and CDR2 FYNNEI. The DNA for the CDR3 is TGTGCCAGCAGACCCTCAGGGATGGATGAAAAACTGTTTTTT. Translated, it gives CASRPSGMDEKLFF.

The V and J genes are TRBV2 and TRBJ1-4, with TRBD1 as a possible D gene (6 bases). In germline, CDR1 is SNHLY, CDR2 FYNNEI. There are 15 residues in the CDR3. Trimming shortened V by 0 bases and J by 8 bases, and 13 bases separated the two germline ends. The DNA for the CDR3 is TGTGCCAGCAGTGAAGCCCGGCAGGGGAGCGAAAAACTGTTTTTT. Translated: CASSEARQGSEKLFF.

Written as DNA, the CDR3 is TGTGCCAGCAGCTTAACCGGGACAGAGTACGAGCAGTACTTC. As protein: CASSLTGTEYEQYF. V and J are TRBV5-6 and TRBJ2-7, with TRBD1 identical over 7 bases. Germline CDR1 SGHDT, CDR2 YYEEEE. The length of the CDR3 is 14 residues. Trimming cost V 2 bases and J 4 bases; bases outside gene matches: 6.

The CDR3 region is CASSQGGETATYEQYF. CDR3 nucleotides: TGCGCCAGCAGCCAAGGGGGTGAGACAGCCACCTACGAGCAGTACTTC. The J gene is TRBJ2-7, the V gene TRBV4-1, with D possibly being TRBD1 (5 bases). CDR1 is MGHRA and CDR2 is YSYEKL in the germline V gene. The CDR3 has 16 residues. Trimming left V 1 base short and J 2 bases short, with 15 bases between.

The chain combines TRBV28 with TRBJ2-5; D unclear. CDR3 size: 12 residues. Trimming removed 4 bases from V and 3 bases from J, with 6 bases in between. Looked up from germline, CDR1 is MDHEN and CDR2 is SYDVKM. The CDR3 reads CASSSSEETQYF. In DNA form, the CDR3 reads TGTGCCAGCAGTTCGAGCGAAGAGACCCAGTACTTC.

The V call is TRBV20-1, the J call TRBJ2-7; 7 bases map to TRBD1. Germline lookup yields CDR1 DFQATT and CDR2 SNEGSKA (reference sequence). Germline trimming cut 5 bases from V and 4 bases from J; bases unmatched to any gene: 2. The CDR3 has 11 residues. The CDR3 nucleotides read TGCAGTGCTCACAGGGGATACGAGCAGTACTTC. This translates into CSAHRGYEQYF.

This clone occurred a few times. This chain connects TRBV7-9 to TRBJ1-1; D uncertain. Looked up from germline, CDR1 is SEHNR and CDR2 is FQNEAQ (reference sequence). Trimming took 1 base from V and 5 from J, leaving 11 bases between them. This CDR3 spans 14 amino acids. CDR3 sequence (DNA): TGTGCCAGCAGCTTAGTGCCGGGCGGGACTGAAGCTTTCTTT. It codes for CASSLVPGGTEAFF. Combining the CDR3 with reference TRBV7-9 and TRBJ1-1 gives the whole variable domain DTGVSQNPRHKITKRGQNVTFRCDPISEHNRLYWYRQTLGQGPEFLTYFQNEAQLEKSRLLSDRFSAERPKGSFSTLEIQRTEQGDSAMYLCASSLVPGGTEAFFGQGTRLTVV.

The chain uses TRBV27 and TRBJ1-1, with D possibly being TRBD1 (6 bases). Per germline, CDR1 MNHEY and CDR2 SMNVEV (reference sequence). The CDR3 covers 13 residues. V was clipped by 2 bases and J by 7 bases, with 11 bases between them. The CDR3 DNA reads as TGTGCCAGCAGTTTAGAGACAGGCGGTGAAGCTTTCTTT. Amino acids: CASSLETGGEAFF.

The CDR3 nucleotides read TGTGCCAGCAGTGAAGCCGGGATCCATGAGCAGTTCTTC. This translates into CASSEAGIHEQFF. The V gene is TRBV6-1, the J gene TRBJ2-1; D is possibly TRBD2 (5 bases). The CDR3 is made up of 13 amino acids. In germline, CDR1 is MNHNS, CDR2 SASEGT. Trimming took 0 bases from V and 8 from J, leaving 8 bases between them.

The rearrangement uses TRBV29-1 and TRBJ2-5; TRBD2 matches 7 bases. This CDR3 has 17 residues. The V segment lost 5 bases and the J segment 1 base; nucleotides outside the gene matches: 16. The germline V gene has CDR1 SQVTM and CDR2 ANQGSEA. In DNA, the CDR3 is TGCAGCGTTAAGGGAGGGCAGAGGGGTGGAGTCCAAGAGACCCAGTACTTC. Protein product: CSVKGGQRGGVQETQYF. The whole variable domain, filled in from reference TRBV29-1 and TRBJ2-5, reads SAVISQKPSRDICQRGTSLTIQCQVDSQVTMMFWYRQQPGQSLTLIATANQGSEATYESGFVIDKFPISRPNLTFSTLTVSNMSPEDSSIYLCSVKGGQRGGVQETQYFGPGTRLLVL.

V and J are TRBV29-1 and TRBJ2-5; 10 positions agree with TRBD1. Germline values: CDR1 SQVTM, CDR2 ANQGSEA. This CDR3 region has 17 residues. The junction had 12 bases not matched to a gene; V was cut back by 3 bases and J by 2 bases. The CDR3 is CSVDRNGGQGWQETQYF. For the CDR3, the DNA is TGCAGCGTTGATCGGAATGGGGGACAGGGGTGGCAAGAGACCCAGTACTTC.

CDR3: CASSLPRPGLAENIQYF. The DNA of the CDR3 is TGCGCCAGCAGCCTACCCAGACCGGGACTAGCGGAAAACATTCAGTACTTC. J is TRBJ2-4 and V is TRBV5-1, with TRBD2 matching over 11 bases. V shed 4 bases, J shed 5 bases, and the junction held 11 bases outside the gene matches. Germline CDR1 and CDR2: SGHRS and YFSETQ. The CDR3 is 17 amino acids.